This TCR beta chain was captured by sequencing in a study of T-cell memory formation after mild COVID-19. Study summary: TCR clusters mostly belonged to single donors.

Researchers used 5'RACE with constant-segment primers to make TCR alpha and TCR beta cDNA libraries that carry sample barcodes and UMIs. TCRdb itself ran the 5' RACE reads through MiXCR, one entry per CDR3 protein. This table has fewer than 250,000 distinct CDR3 sequences, 10% appearing once. Losses at the gene ends were 0 bases for V and 0 bases for J; bases not matched to a gene: 1. The germline CDR1 and CDR2 sequences are SGHRS and YFSETQ. CDR3 length equals 16 residues. Study-level points and caveats: Later expanders leaned CD4+, whereas day 15 to 85 contracting clones were balanced CD4/CD8. Some SARS-CoV-2-responding clones were already detected in memory before infection.

For this clonotype: Its antigen is undetermined.

This TCR came from a man between 18 and 35 years old who had mild COVID-19 (a few samples of this study predate the infection). Cell type and time point are not known. Sequencing input: PBMCs or a T cell subset sorted from them (not recorded which). The gene calls are TRBV5-1 and TRBJ2-2, with 8 bases fitting TRBD2. CDR3 coding DNA: TGCGCCAGCAGCTTGGCGGGGGGGTCGAACACCGGGGAGCTGTTTTTT. As protein: CASSLAGGSNTGELFF. Full variable domain (rest looked up from reference TRBV5-1 and TRBJ2-2): KAGVTQTPRYLIKTRGQQVTLSCSPISGHRSVSWYQQTPGQGLQFLFEYFSETQRNKGNFPGRFSGRQFSNSRSEMNVSTLELGDSALYLCASSLAGGSNTGELFFGEGSRLTVL.